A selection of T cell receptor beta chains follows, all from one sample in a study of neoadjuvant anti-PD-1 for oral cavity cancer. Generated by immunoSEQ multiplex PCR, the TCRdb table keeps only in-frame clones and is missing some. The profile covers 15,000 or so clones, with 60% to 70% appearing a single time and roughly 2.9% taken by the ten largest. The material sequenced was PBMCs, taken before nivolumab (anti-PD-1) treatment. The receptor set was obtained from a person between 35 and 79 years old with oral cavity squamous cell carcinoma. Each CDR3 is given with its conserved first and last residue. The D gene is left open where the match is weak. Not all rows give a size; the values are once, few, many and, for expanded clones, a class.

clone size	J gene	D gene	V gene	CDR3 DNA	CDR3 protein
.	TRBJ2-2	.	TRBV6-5	TGTGCCAGCAGTTACTCGGGACTCCCAAACCGGGAGCTGTTTTTT	CASSYSGLPNRELFF
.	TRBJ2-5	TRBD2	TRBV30	TGTGCCTGGAGTGCAGCGGGGGGTGCGACCCAGTACTTC	CAWSAAGGATQYF
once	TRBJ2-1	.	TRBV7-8	TGTGCCAGCAGCTTATGGCGGGGAACCAACAATGAGCAGTTCTTC	CASSLWRGTNNEQFF
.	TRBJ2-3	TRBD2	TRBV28	TGTGCCAGCAGTTCATGGGGACTAGCGGACCGCACAGATACGCAGTATTTT	CASSSWGLADRTDTQYF
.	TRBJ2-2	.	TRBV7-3	TGTGCCAGCAGCTTAAGGGGGAGCAGGGGCCCCGGGGAGCTGTTTTTT	CASSLRGSRGPGELFF
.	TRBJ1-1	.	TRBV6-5	TGTGCCAGCAGTTACTGGGGCAGGGCCTACACTGAAGCTTTCTTT	CASSYWGRAYTEAFF
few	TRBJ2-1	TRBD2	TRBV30	TGTGCCTGGAGTGTAGCTGCTGGACTAGCGGGAGTTGAGCAGTTCTTC	CAWSVAAGLAGVEQFF
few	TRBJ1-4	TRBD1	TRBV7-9	TGTGCCAGCAGCTTAGGACAGGGTGGTGCAAAACTGTTTTTT	CASSLGQGGAKLFF
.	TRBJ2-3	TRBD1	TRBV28	TGTGCCAGCAGTTCTCGACAGGGAAGTGTAACAGATACGCAGTATTTT	CASSSRQGSVTDTQYF
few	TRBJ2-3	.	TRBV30	TGTGCCTGGAGTTCCCCAGGGGGGGCAGATACGCAGTATTTT	CAWSSPGGADTQYF
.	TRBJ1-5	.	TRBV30	TGTGCCTGGAGAGGCAGAGAGGTGAGCAATCAGCCCCAGCATTTT	CAWRGREVSNQPQHF
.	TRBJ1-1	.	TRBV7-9	TGTGCCAGCAGCCGGTTAAACACTGAAGCTTTCTTT	CASSRLNTEAFF
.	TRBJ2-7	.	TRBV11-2	TGTGCCAGCGGTAGAGGGCAGGGGGGCTACGAGCAGTACTTC	CASGRGQGGYEQYF
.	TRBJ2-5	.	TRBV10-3	TGTGCCATCAGTGAGAGACAGGCGGAGGGGGAGACCCAGTACTTC	CAISERQAEGETQYF
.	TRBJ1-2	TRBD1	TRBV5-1	TGCGCCAGCAGACTCGACAGGGCTGGCTACACCTTC	CASRLDRAGYTF
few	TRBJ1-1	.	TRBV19	TGTGCCAGTAGTGGTTATGCGGGACAAGAAGCTTTCTTT	CASSGYAGQEAFF
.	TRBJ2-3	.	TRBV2	TGTGCCAGCAGGGAGACCGGGGTCTTCTCGGATACGCAGTATTTT	CASRETGVFSDTQYF
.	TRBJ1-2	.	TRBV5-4	TGTGCCAGCAGCTTGGCGGGGGGACGCTCTAATGGCTACACCTTC	CASSLAGGRSNGYTF
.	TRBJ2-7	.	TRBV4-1	TGCGCCAGCAGCCAACCCGGGCTACTGGGGGGTCCTTACGAGCAGTACTTC	CASSQPGLLGGPYEQYF
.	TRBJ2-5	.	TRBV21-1	TGTGCCAGCAGCAAAGCCCAGGACTCGGAGACCCAGTACTTC	CASSKAQDSETQYF
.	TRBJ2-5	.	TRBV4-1	TGCGCCAGCAGTTGGCAGCGTCAAGAGACCCAGTACTTC	CASSWQRQETQYF
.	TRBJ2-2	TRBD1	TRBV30	TGTGCCTGGAGTAAGGGAAACAGGGGGCGTCCCGGGGAGCTGTTTTTT	CAWSKGNRGRPGELFF
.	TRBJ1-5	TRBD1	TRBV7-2	TGTGCCAGCAGCCTGTACCGGACAGGGGGCTTGCCCCAGCATTTT	CASSLYRTGGLPQHF
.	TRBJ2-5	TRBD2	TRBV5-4	TGTGCCAGCAGCAGGACTAGCGGGGAGACCCAGTACTTC	CASSRTSGETQYF
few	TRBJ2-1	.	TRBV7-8	TGTGCCAGCAGGCCCACGGGAGTCCGGAATGAGCAGTTCTTC	CASRPTGVRNEQFF
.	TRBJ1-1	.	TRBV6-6	TGTGCCAGCAGTTACCCTAGGGGCAGGGGCACTGAAGCTTTCTTT	CASSYPRGRGTEAFF
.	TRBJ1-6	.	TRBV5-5	TGTGCCAGCAGCTTCGGCAGGGAGGGCGGTTCACCCCTCCACTTT	CASSFGREGGSPLHF
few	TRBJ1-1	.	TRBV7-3	TGTGCCAGCAGCTTAGTGGGGCAGGACACTGAAGCTTTCTTT	CASSLVGQDTEAFF
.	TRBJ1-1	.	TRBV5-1	TGCGCCAGCAGCTTGGCAGGGAGGTCTACGGCTTTCTTT	CASSLAGRSTAFF
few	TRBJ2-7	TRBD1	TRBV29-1	TGCAGCGTTGTGACAGGGAACTCCTACGAGCAGTACTTC	CSVVTGNSYEQYF
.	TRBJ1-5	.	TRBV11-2	TGTGCCAGCAGTCCTACCCCGTTCGTTCAGCCCCAGCATTTT	CASSPTPFVQPQHF
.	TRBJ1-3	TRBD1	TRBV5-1	TGCGCCAGCAGCTTGGTAGGGACAGGGGGCGCAGACCCTGGAAACACCATATATTTT	CASSLVGTGGADPGNTIYF
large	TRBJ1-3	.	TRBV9	TGTGCCAGCAGCGTAGGGGGGCGAAACACCATATATTTT	CASSVGGRNTIYF
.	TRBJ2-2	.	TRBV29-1	TGCAGCGTGGCCGGGGCAGGGAGTTCGAACACCGGGGAGCTGTTTTTT	CSVAGAGSSNTGELFF
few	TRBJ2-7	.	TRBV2	TGTGCCAGCAGTGCGAGGGACGGATACTACGAGCAGTACTTC	CASSARDGYYEQYF
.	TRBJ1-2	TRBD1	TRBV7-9	TGTGCCAGCACAAGGGAGGGGGCGGTCTATGGCTACACCTTC	CASTREGAVYGYTF
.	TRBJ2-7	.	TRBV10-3	TGTGCCACCCTCGGGGTCCGGGGGGCCGCCTACGAGCAGTACTTC	CATLGVRGAAYEQYF
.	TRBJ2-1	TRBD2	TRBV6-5	TGTGCCAGCAGTTCCCTAGCGGGAGGGGGTGAGCAGTTCTTC	CASSSLAGGGEQFF
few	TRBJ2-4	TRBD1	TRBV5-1	TGCGCCAGCAGCTTGGGGACAGGTTGGGACATTCAGTACTTC	CASSLGTGWDIQYF
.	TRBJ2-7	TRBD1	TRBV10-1	TGCGCCAGCAGAGACAGGGGCTACGAGCAGTACTTC	CASRDRGYEQYF
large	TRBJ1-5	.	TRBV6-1	TGTGCCAGCAGTGAAGAGGGGCCCCCTCAGCCCCAGCATTTT	CASSEEGPPQPQHF
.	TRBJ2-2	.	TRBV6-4	TGTGCCAGCAGTGAGTCAGGGGCCGCCACCGGGGAGCTGTTTTTT	CASSESGAATGELFF
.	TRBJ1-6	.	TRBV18	TGTGCCAGCTCCCCGACAGAGTATAATTCACCCCTCCACTTT	CASSPTEYNSPLHF
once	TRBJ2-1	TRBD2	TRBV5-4	TGTGCCAGCAGCTTGGAGTCGGCTAGCGGGAGCAATGAGCAGTTCTTC	CASSLESASGSNEQFF
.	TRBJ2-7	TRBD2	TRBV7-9	TGTGCCAGCAGCTTAGGAGGGAGGGTCGGCGAGCAGTACTTC	CASSLGGRVGEQYF
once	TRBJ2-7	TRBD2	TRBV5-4	TGTGCCAGCAGCGGGACTAGCGGGAGGGCCGCGCGGTACGAGCAGTACTTC	CASSGTSGRAARYEQYF
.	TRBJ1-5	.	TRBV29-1	TGCAGCGTCTGTGACATTGGTCAGCCCCAGCATTTT	CSVCDIGQPQHF
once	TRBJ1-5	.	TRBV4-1	TGCGCCAGCAGCCAAGATCTCGGGTTGGCAGGGGCTTATAGCAATCAGCCCCAGCATTTT	CASSQDLGLAGAYSNQPQHF
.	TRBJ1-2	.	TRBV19	TGTGCCAGTAGTATGAGGCAGAAGCCCTATGGCTACACCTTC	CASSMRQKPYGYTF
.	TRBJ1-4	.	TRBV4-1	TGCGCCAGCAGCCAAGGAGGACAGAGCAATGAAAAACTGTTTTTT	CASSQGGQSNEKLFF
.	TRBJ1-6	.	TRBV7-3	TGTGCCAGCAGCTTAAGGCCTCAGGGTAATTCACCCCTCCACTTT	CASSLRPQGNSPLHF
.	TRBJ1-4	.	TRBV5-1	TGCGCCAGCAAACTCTCCGCAACTAATGAAAAACTGTTTTTT	CASKLSATNEKLFF
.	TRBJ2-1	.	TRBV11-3	TGTGCCAGCAGCTTGGTTAGGGCTCAGATCGGTGAGCAGTTCTTC	CASSLVRAQIGEQFF
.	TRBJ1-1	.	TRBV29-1	TGCAGCGTTGAGGGCGGTTTTATGAACACTGAAGCTTTCTTT	CSVEGGFMNTEAFF
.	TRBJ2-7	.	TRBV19	TGTGCCAGGGGGACTTACTACGAGCAGTACTTC	CARGTYYEQYF
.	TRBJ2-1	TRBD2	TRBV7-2	TGTGCCAGCAGTTATTCTAGCGGGAGGGGGTCCTACAATGAGCAGTTCTTC	CASSYSSGRGSYNEQFF
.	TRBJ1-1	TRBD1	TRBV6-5	TGTGCCAGCAGGGTGACAGGGGGACTTTACACTGAAGCTTTCTTT	CASRVTGGLYTEAFF
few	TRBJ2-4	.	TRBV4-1	TGCGCCAGCAGCACCATCGTGATGGGCATTCAGTACTTC	CASSTIVMGIQYF
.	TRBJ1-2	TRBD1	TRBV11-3	TGTGCCAGCAGTTCCGGGACAGGGGACGGCTACACCTTC	CASSSGTGDGYTF